The TCR beta chain under discussion was sequenced for a study of T-cell reconstitution after alpha-beta-depleted transplantation in children. The germline V gene encodes CDR1 KGHDR and CDR2 SFDVKD. The V and J ends lost 4 bases and 6 bases, in that order; junction bases with no gene match: 7. The CDR3 totals 16 residues. This clonotype was picked up a small number of times. TCRbeta library preparation incorporated unique molecular identifiers. From the PCR reads, TCRdb called clonotypes with MiXCR, one entry per CDR3 protein. The sample includes over 300,000 distinct CDR3 sequences, approximately 10% of them seen just once.

Sequencing was performed on PBMCs from the stem cell graft donor, taken from the stem cell graft. This clonotype was sampled from a human donor who donated a stem cell graft to a child with acute lymphoblastic leukemia. The chain carries TRBV24-1 and TRBJ2-1, with 11 nucleotides matching TRBD2. The CDR3 DNA is TGTGCCACCAGTGACCCACTAGCGGGAGTAGGCAATGAGCAGTTCTTC. Its protein product is CATSDPLAGVGNEQFF.